The 20 T cell receptor beta chains below were found in one sample sequenced in a study of CD8 T cells in ankylosing spondylitis. Notes on the study in general: Seven to nine highly homologous variants made up a TCR beta motif that seemed to typify ankylosing spondylitis blood.

No antigen is known for these receptors. TCRdb used MiXCR to reprocess the 5' RACE reads, holding one entry per CDR3 protein. The sample lists around 440,000 distinct CDR3 sequences, 15% to 20% occurring once. Sequencing used blood, either unsorted or a sorted T cell fraction (not recorded which). Receptors were obtained from a male donor with ankylosing spondylitis.

V gene TRBV3-1 combines with J gene TRBJ2-3, with D unclear. The germline V gene encodes CDR1 LGHDT and CDR2 YNNKEL (reference sequence). V was trimmed by 3 bases and J by 0 bases, leaving 13 bases between them. The CDR3 runs 16 residues. The CDR3 region has the DNA TGTGCCAGCAGCCATGGAGTGGGCTCTAGCACAGATACGCAGTATTTT. This encodes CASSHGVGSSTDTQYF.

The chain has TRBV7-2 and TRBJ2-1, with 11 bases lining up with TRBD2. Germline-derived CDR1 and CDR2 are SGHTA and FQGNSA. CDR3 size: 18 residues. Trimming at V came to 0 bases and at J to 8 bases, leaving 12 bases not matched to a gene. The CDR3 nucleotides read TGTGCCAGCAGCTTAGCCCGAGGACTAGCGGGTCCGAAGTATGAGCAGTTCTTC. Its translation is CASSLARGLAGPKYEQFF.

This clonotype was recorded many times. V and J are TRBV6-5 and TRBJ2-1; D gene uncertain. Trimming removed 8 bases from V and 1 base from J, with 3 bases in between. This CDR3 is built from 11 residues. Per the germline V gene, CDR1 is MNHEY and CDR2 is SVGAGI. The CDR3: CASRSYNEQFF. The CDR3, as DNA: TGTGCCAGCCGATCCTACAATGAGCAGTTCTTC.

This rearrangement joins TRBV6-5 to TRBJ1-1; D remains ambiguous. CDR1 and CDR2 (germline): MNHEY, SVGAGI. There are 14 residues in the CDR3. V was shortened by 4 bases and J by 10 bases, with 19 bases between the two germline ends. The CDR3 DNA reads TGTGCCAGCAGTTCTCGCGAAGGAGTCCGTGGAGCTTTCTTT. This sequence encodes CASSSREGVRGAFF.

Ten or more counts support this clonotype. The rearrangement uses TRBV5-1 and TRBJ2-3, with TRBD1 matching 8 bases. Trimming cost V 4 bases and J 3 bases; bases outside gene matches: 4. This CDR3 is 14 amino acids long. Germline CDR1 reads SGHRS; CDR2 reads YFSETQ. CDR3 sequence (DNA): TGCGCCAGCAGCCTGGGGACAGGTACAGATACGCAGTATTTT. As protein: CASSLGTGTDTQYF. Complete variable domain (other parts from reference TRBV5-1 and TRBJ2-3): KAGVTQTPRYLIKTRGQQVTLSCSPISGHRSVSWYQQTPGQGLQFLFEYFSETQRNKGNFPGRFSGRQFSNSRSEMNVSTLELGDSALYLCASSLGTGTDTQYFGPGTRLTVL.

J is TRBJ2-3 and V is TRBV20-1; 10 nucleotides agree with TRBD2. The CDR3 contains 16 residues. Germline assignment: CDR1 DFQATT and CDR2 SNEGSKA (reference sequence). V lost 5 bases to trimming and J lost 5 bases; unmatched junction nucleotides: 13. This CDR3 reads CSASPLAGEWVDTQYF. DNA for the CDR3: TGCAGTGCTTCGCCCCTAGCGGGAGAGTGGGTAGATACGCAGTATTTT.

This clonotype was recorded a few times. J is TRBJ1-1 and V is TRBV20-1; no reliable D call. Trimming shortened V by 0 bases and J by 1 base, and 9 bases separated the two germline ends. The CDR3 sequence is 14 residues long. Germline CDR1 reads DFQATT; CDR2 reads SNEGSKA (reference sequence). CDR3 nucleotides: TGCAGTGCTAGAGAAAGGACGGAGAACACTGAAGCTTTCTTT. The encoded protein is CSARERTENTEAFF.

V usage is TRBV25-1 and J usage is TRBJ2-5; D unclear. Germline CDR1 is MGHDK and CDR2 is SYGVNS. The CDR3 loop spans 14 amino acids. The V gene lost 3 bases and the J gene lost 0 bases, with 8 bases spanning the gap. CDR3: CASSEIQHQETQYF. In DNA, the CDR3 is TGTGCCAGCAGTGAGATACAGCACCAAGAGACCCAGTACTTC.

The V call is TRBV20-1, the J call TRBJ2-7, with D possibly being TRBD1 or TRBD2 (5 bases each). The CDR3 spans 14 residues. Trimming removed 0 bases at V and 1 base at J, with 10 bases between. The germline V gene encodes CDR1 DFQATT and CDR2 SNEGSKA (reference sequence). This CDR3 reads CSARDRDHSYEQYF. DNA for the CDR3: TGCAGTGCTAGAGACCGGGACCATTCCTACGAGCAGTACTTC.

CDR3: CASSGTPGGSSYNEQFF. The CDR3 DNA reads as TGCGCCAGCAGCGGGACGCCCGGGGGGAGCTCCTACAATGAGCAGTTCTTC. V gene TRBV5-1 combines with J gene TRBJ2-1, with 7 bases that match TRBD2. Trimming took 4 bases from V and 0 from J; bases not matched to a gene: 10. The germline V gene has CDR1 SGHRS and CDR2 YFSETQ. This CDR3 has 17 residues.

The rearrangement uses TRBV7-2 and TRBJ2-1, with D possibly being TRBD1 (6 bases). In germline, CDR1 is SGHTA, CDR2 FQGNSA. The CDR3 has 16 residues. Trimming pared 6 bases from V and 0 bases from J, leaving 15 bases between. The CDR3 spells CASRGAGTSSYNEQFF. The CDR3 DNA follows: TGTGCCAGCAGAGGTGCAGGGACAAGCTCCTACAATGAGCAGTTCTTC.

This clonotype was seen more than once but under ten times. The V gene is TRBV5-1, the J gene TRBJ2-3; 7 positions agree with TRBD1. The CDR3 runs 15 residues. The junction had 4 bases not matched to a gene; V was cut back by 1 base and J by 2 bases. Germline CDR1 and CDR2: SGHRS and YFSETQ. The CDR3 region is CASSLRGQNTDTQYF. In DNA, the CDR3 is TGCGCCAGCAGCTTGCGGGGACAGAACACAGATACGCAGTATTTT.

The chain combines TRBV2 with TRBJ1-5, with D possibly TRBD1 on 6 matching bases. CDR1 SNHLY and CDR2 FYNNEI come from the germline V gene. V lost 4 bases to trimming and J lost 6 bases, with 16 bases between them. The CDR3 has 15 amino acids. CDR3 sequence: CASSGQGIDRQPQHF. The CDR3, as DNA: TGTGCCAGCAGTGGCCAGGGGATAGATCGTCAGCCCCAGCATTTT.

The chain employs TRBV6-2 or TRBV6-3 and TRBJ2-7, with 13 bases identical to TRBD2. The CDR3 is 16 residues long. Germline CDR1 is MNHEY and CDR2 is SVGEGT. Germline trimming cut 2 bases from V and 4 bases from J; bases unmatched to any gene: 5. CDR3 region: CASSYVGLAGPYEQYF. CDR3 in DNA: TGTGCCAGCAGTTACGTGGGACTAGCGGGACCTTACGAGCAGTACTTC.

In its sample, this clonotype was seen a few times. The chain uses TRBV6-5 and TRBJ1-2; D remains ambiguous. Germline assignment: CDR1 MNHEY and CDR2 SVGAGI. This CDR3 is built from 16 residues. The V and J ends lost 0 bases and 3 bases respectively, with 14 bases between them. The DNA of the CDR3 is TGTGCCAGCAGTTACTCTCGGGCAGCCGGGCACTATGGCTACACCTTC. The encoded protein is CASSYSRAAGHYGYTF.

This clonotype turned up a few times. The chain employs TRBV18 and TRBJ1-3, with 7 nucleotides matching TRBD1. Germline values: CDR1 KGHSH, CDR2 LQKENI. The V gene end was trimmed by 6 bases and the J gene end by 0 bases; junction bases not matched to a gene: 11. The CDR3 spans 17 residues. The CDR3 is CASSKNWDSLSGNTIYF. In DNA, the CDR3 is TGTGCCAGCTCCAAGAATTGGGACAGCCTCTCTGGAAACACCATATATTTT.

This clonotype was detected ten times or more. The V and J genes are TRBV6-1 and TRBJ2-2; no clear D. The CDR3 loop spans 13 amino acids. Trimming stripped 11 bases from V and 2 bases from J, with 12 bases between. Germline loops: CDR1 MNHNS, CDR2 SASEGT. The CDR3 spells CAATAPNTGELFF. In DNA form, the CDR3 reads TGTGCCGCCACCGCACCTAACACCGGGGAGCTGTTTTTT.

Only a few counts were recorded for this clonotype. This sequence joins TRBV14 and TRBJ2-1; 10 positions match TRBD1. With 2 bases clipped from V and 6 bases from J, the junction kept 4 bases outside the gene matches. Germline assignment: CDR1 SGHDN and CDR2 FVKESK. CDR3 length equals 15 residues. In nucleotides, the CDR3 is TGTGCCAGCAGCCAACAAGACAGGGGGCTCAATGAGCAGTTCTTC. This gives the protein CASSQQDRGLNEQFF. Full variable domain (outside the CDR3, taken from reference TRBV14 and TRBJ2-1): EAGVTQFPSHSVIEKGQTVTLRCDPISGHDNLYWYRRVMGKEIKFLLHFVKESKQDESGMPNNRFLAERTGGTYSTLKVQPAELEDSGVYFCASSQQDRGLNEQFFGPGTRLTVL.

This clonotype has only a few counts. V is TRBV3-1 and J is TRBJ1-1; the D is unclear. V lost 5 bases and J 8 bases, leaving 15 bases between the germline ends. The CDR3 is 13 amino acids. In germline, CDR1 is LGHDT, CDR2 YNNKEL (reference sequence). As DNA, the CDR3 is TGTGCCAGCAGCGCCGGACGATATAAAGAAGCTTTCTTT. As protein: CASSAGRYKEAFF. The full variable domain, its missing parts supplied by reference TRBV3-1 and TRBJ1-1, is DTAVSQTPKYLVTQMGNDKSIKCEQNLGHDTMYWYKQDSKKFLKIMFSYNNKELIINETVPNRFSPKSPDKAHLNLHINSLELGDSAVYFCASSAGRYKEAFFGQGTRLTVV.

The chain couples TRBV7-9 to TRBJ2-5; TRBD1 or TRBD2 may be the D gene (5 bases each). The CDR3 extends over 16 amino acids. The V gene lost 1 base and the J gene lost 2 bases, with 14 bases spanning the gap. Germline V gene lookup returns CDR1 SEHNR and CDR2 FQNEAQ (reference sequence). CDR3 sequence reads: CASSLVLGTKQETQYF. The CDR3 nucleotides are TGTGCCAGCAGCTTAGTTCTAGGGACCAAACAAGAGACCCAGTACTTC.